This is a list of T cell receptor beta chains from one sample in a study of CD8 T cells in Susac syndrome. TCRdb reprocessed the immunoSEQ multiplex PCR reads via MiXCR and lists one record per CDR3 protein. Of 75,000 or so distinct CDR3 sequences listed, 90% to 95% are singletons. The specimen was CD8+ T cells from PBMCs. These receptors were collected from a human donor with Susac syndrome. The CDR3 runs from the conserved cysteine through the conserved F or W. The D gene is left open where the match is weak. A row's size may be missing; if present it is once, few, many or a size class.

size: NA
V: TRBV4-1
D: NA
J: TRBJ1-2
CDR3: CASSQATQVGINYGYTF
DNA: TGCGCCAGCAGCCAAGCAACCCAGGTGGGGATCAACTATGGCTACACCTTC

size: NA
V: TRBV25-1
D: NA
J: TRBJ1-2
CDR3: CASSDEGDGVNGYTF
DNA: TGTGCCAGCAGTGACGAGGGGGATGGGGTAAATGGCTACACCTTC

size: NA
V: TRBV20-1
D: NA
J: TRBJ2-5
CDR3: CSAGPNQEWVKTQYF
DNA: TGCAGTGCTGGGCCGAACCAAGAGTGGGTGAAGACCCAGTACTTC

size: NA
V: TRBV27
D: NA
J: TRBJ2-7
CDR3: CASTPKGGLILNEQYF
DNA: TGTGCCAGCACCCCAAAGGGAGGTCTCATCCTCAACGAGCAGTACTTC

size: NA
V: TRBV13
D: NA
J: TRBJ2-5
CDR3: CASIGLGETQYF
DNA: TGTGCCAGCATAGGGCTGGGAGAGACCCAGTACTTC

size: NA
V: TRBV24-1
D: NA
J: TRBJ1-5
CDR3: CATLTQHF
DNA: TGTGCCACCCTGACCCAGCATTTT

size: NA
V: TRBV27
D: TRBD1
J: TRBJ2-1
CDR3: CASSLSEGQGKFEFF
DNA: TGTGCCAGCAGTTTATCTGAGGGACAGGGCAAATTTGAGTTCTTC

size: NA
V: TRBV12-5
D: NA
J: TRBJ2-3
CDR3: CASGLVLSDTSTDTQYF
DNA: TGTGCTAGTGGTTTGGTACTTAGTGACACGAGCACAGATACGCAGTATTTT

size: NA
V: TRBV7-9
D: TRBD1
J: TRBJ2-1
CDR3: CASSRHGGTAYNEQFF
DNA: TGTGCCAGCAGCCGCCATGGTGGGACAGCCTACAATGAGCAGTTCTTC

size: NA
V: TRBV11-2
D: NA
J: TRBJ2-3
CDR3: CASSSRDGDDTQYF
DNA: TGTGCCAGCAGCTCGAGGGACGGGGATGATACGCAGTATTTT

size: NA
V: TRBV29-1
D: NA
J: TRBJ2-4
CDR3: CSVETRRDLKNIQYF
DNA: TGCAGCGTTGAGACGAGACGGGATCTCAAAAACATTCAGTACTTC

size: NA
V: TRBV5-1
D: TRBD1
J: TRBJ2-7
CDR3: CASSSTGTYEQYF
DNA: TGCGCCAGCAGTTCGACAGGGACCTACGAGCAGTACTTC

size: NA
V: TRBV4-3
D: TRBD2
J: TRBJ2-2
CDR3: CASSQVKREGPGELFF
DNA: TGCGCCAGCAGCCAAGTCAAGCGGGAGGGCCCCGGGGAGCTGTTTTTT

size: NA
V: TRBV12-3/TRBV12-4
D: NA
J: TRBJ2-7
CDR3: CASSFRAYEQYF
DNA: TGTGCCAGCAGTTTCAGGGCATACGAGCAGTACTTC

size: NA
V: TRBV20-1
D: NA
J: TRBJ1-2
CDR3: CSSSDSFGIYGYTF
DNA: TGCAGTTCATCAGACTCCTTCGGGATCTATGGCTACACCTTC

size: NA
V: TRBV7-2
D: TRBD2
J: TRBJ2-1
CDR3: CASSLALGGSFDNEQFF
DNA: TGTGCCAGCAGCTTAGCGCTGGGCGGGAGCTTTGACAATGAGCAGTTCTTC

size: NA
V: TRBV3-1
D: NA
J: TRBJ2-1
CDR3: CASSPGSNSYNEQFF
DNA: TGTGCCAGCAGCCCTGGTTCAAATTCCTACAATGAGCAGTTCTTC

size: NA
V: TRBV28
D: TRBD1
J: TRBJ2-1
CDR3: CASSPAGQALQFF
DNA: TGTGCCAGCAGTCCCGCGGGACAGGCCTTGCAGTTCTTC

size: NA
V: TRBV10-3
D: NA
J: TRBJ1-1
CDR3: CAISDFGANTEAFF
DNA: TGTGCCATCAGTGACTTCGGGGCGAACACTGAAGCTTTCTTT

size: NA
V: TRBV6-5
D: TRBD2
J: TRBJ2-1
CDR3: CASSYSGRDGEQFF
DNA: TGTGCCAGCAGTTATAGCGGGAGGGACGGTGAGCAGTTCTTC

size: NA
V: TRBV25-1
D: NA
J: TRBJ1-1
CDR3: CASSGWNTEAFF
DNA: TGTGCCAGCAGTGGGTGGAACACTGAAGCTTTCTTT

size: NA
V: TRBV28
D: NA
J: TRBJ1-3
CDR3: CASSFVPGNTIYF
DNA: TGTGCCAGCAGTTTTGTCCCTGGAAACACCATATATTTT

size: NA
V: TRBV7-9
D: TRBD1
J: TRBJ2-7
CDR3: CASSAPGQGIHEQYF
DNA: TGTGCCAGCAGCGCCCCGGGACAGGGGATCCACGAGCAGTACTTC

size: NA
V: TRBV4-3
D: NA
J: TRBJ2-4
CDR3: CASSQDHPVLAKNIQYF
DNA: TGCGCCAGCAGCCAAGATCACCCAGTCCTAGCCAAAAACATTCAGTACTTC

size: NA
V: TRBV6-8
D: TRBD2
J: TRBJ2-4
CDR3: CASSYRGLAGVAKNIQYF
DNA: TGTGCCAGCAGTTACCGAGGACTAGCGGGGGTCGCCAAAAACATTCAGTACTTC

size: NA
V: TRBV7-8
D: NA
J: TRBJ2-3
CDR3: CASSPLKSTDTQYF
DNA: TGTGCCAGCAGCCCCCTCAAGAGCACAGATACGCAGTATTTT

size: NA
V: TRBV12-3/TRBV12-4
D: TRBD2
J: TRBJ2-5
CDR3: CASTPGPAGGGETQYF
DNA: TGTGCCAGCACCCCGGGCCCAGCGGGGGGAGGGGAGACCCAGTACTTC

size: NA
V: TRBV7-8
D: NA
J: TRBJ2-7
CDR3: CASSYIYGDISYEQYF
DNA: TGTGCCAGCAGCTATATTTATGGGGACATCTCCTACGAGCAGTACTTC

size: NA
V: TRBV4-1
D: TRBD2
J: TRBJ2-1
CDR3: CASSQVWGGEQFF
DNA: TGCGCCAGCAGCCAAGTGTGGGGGGGTGAGCAGTTCTTC

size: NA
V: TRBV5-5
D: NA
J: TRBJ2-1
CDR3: CASSFGTDNEQFF
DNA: TGTGCCAGCAGCTTCGGGACTGACAATGAGCAGTTCTTC

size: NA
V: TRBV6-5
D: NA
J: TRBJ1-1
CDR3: CASGDTEAFF
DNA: TGTGCTTCCGGGGACACTGAAGCTTTCTTT

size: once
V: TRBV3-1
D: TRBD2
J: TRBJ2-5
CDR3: CASSPPGGTQETQYF
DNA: TGTGCCAGCAGCCCTCCCGGGGGGACCCAAGAGACCCAGTACTTC

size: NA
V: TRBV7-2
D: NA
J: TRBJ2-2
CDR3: CASLVAGGELFF
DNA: TGTGCCAGCCTCGTGGCAGGCGGGGAGCTGTTTTTT